This section outlines one TCR beta chain sequence together with its context. This record belongs to a study of blood T cell repertoires in COVID-19. Study-level information: The United States, Italy and Spain provided the acute and convalescent COVID-19 samples. From T cells, B-cell-depleted T cells, or PBMCs came the material, which was cDNA or gDNA.

Original data processing: Amplified reference gene primers provided the basis for estimating nucleated cell counts. The protocol was immunoSEQ multiplex PCR, while the TCRdb copy is restricted to in-frame clones and leaves out a portion. Clone size and the V and J calls come from that table; the DNA yielded D and trimming. The sample has 120,000 to 150,000 clones, 80% to 90% seen once; the top ten hold under 12%. This receptor was obtained from a man aged 60 to 69 with active or convalescent COVID-19. Sequencing used peripheral blood.

The CDR3: CASRSPGTGNSPLHF. The CDR3 DNA reads as TGTGCCAGTAGAAGCCCCGGGACAGGGAATTCACCCCTCCACTTT. The V gene is TRBV19, the J gene TRBJ1-6, with 9 nucleotides matching TRBD1. Germline loops: CDR1 LNHDA, CDR2 SQIVND (reference sequence). This CDR3 is built from 15 residues. With 6 bases clipped from V and 7 bases from J, the junction kept 7 bases outside the gene matches.